This entry describes one T cell receptor (beta chain). Its target is unknown. 5'RACE primed at constant segments yielded TCR alpha and TCR beta cDNA libraries bearing sample barcodes and UMIs. Each CDR3 protein is one row after TCRdb ran MiXCR on the 5' RACE reads. The sample includes about 190,000 distinct CDR3 sequences, about 10% of them seen just once. The data stem from a study of T-cell memory formation after mild COVID-19. Study-level information: There were largely donor-specific TCR clusters. General study results and limits: A subset of responding clones appeared in pre-infection memory, suggesting cross-reactive memory joined. Clones that contracted clustered mainly in CM and EM if CD4+ and in EMRA if CD8+.

The V end lost 4 bases, the J end lost 9 bases, and 7 bases lay between the germline ends. The CDR3 loop spans 11 amino acids. Germline assignment: CDR1 MDHEN and CDR2 SYDVKM. V is TRBV28 and J is TRBJ2-1; tentatively, D is TRBD1 (5 bases). The specimen was PBMCs or a T cell subset sorted from them (not recorded which). The clonotype comes from a man younger than 30 who had mild COVID-19 (a few samples of this study predate the infection). Cell type and time point are not known. CDR3 in amino acids: CASSSGIEQFF. As DNA, the CDR3 is TGTGCCAGCAGTTCAGGGATTGAGCAGTTCTTC.